This entry concerns a single T cell receptor (beta chain). Some clones are missing from TCRdb's copy, which holds only in-frame ones; the method was immunoSEQ multiplex PCR. The sample lists 70,000 to 95,000 clones; roughly 96% were seen once. This record comes from a study of siplizumab effects on memory and regulatory T cells. The ends were cut back, 0 bases at V and 0 bases at J, with 6 bases in the middle. CDR3 length: 15 residues. The germline gives CDR1 LNHNV, CDR2 YYDKDF (reference sequence). The sample comprised naive CD4+ T cells sorted from blood. This TCR was recovered from a human donor in good health. This rearrangement joins TRBV15 to TRBJ1-5, with D hard to call. The CDR3 reads CATSRDNPSNQPQHF. DNA for the CDR3: TGTGCCACCAGCAGAGATAATCCTAGCAATCAGCCCCAGCATTTT.